These 10 T cell receptor beta chains were all obtained from the same sample, sequenced in a study of glioma-infiltrating T cells. The iRepertoire nested amplicon-rescue multiplex PCR amplified TCR alpha and beta CDR3s from RNA. Using its own MiXCR run on the multiplex PCR reads, TCRdb lists one record per CDR3 protein. The table shows a few hundred thousand distinct CDR3 sequences, with about two fifths occurring only once. Source material: glioma tissue, nonneoplastic brain tissue, or PBMCs (not recorded which). The receptor set was obtained from a human donor with low-grade glioma or glioblastoma, undergoing nonglioma brain surgery, or in good health (not recorded which).

The CDR3 nucleotides are TGTGCCAGCAGTGGCGGTTGGACAGGGACCTACGAGCAGTACTTC. This encodes CASSGGWTGTYEQYF. The chain is built from TRBV2 and TRBJ2-7; 8 nucleotides match TRBD1. The length of the CDR3 is 15 residues. The germline V gene encodes CDR1 SNHLY and CDR2 FYNNEI. The V and J ends lost 4 bases and 2 bases, in that order; junction bases with no gene match: 7.

This clonotype turned up a few times. The chain couples TRBV2 to TRBJ1-2; the D is unclear. This CDR3 comprises 14 residues. Germline CDR1 SNHLY, CDR2 FYNNEI. Trimming shortened V by 3 bases and J by 5 bases, and 13 bases separated the two germline ends. The CDR3 loop reads CASSDRHKSYGYTF. CDR3 nucleotide sequence: TGTGCCAGCAGTGACAGACACAAGTCTTATGGCTACACCTTC.

Points on this clonotype: Mismatch with germline at one junction end may stem from a read error. The rearrangement joins TRBV7-4 to TRBJ2-5, with D perhaps assigned TRBD1 or TRBD2 (5 bases each). There are 17 residues in the CDR3. From germline, CDR1 is SGHVT and CDR2 SQSDAQ. This CDR3 is CASSLARDPRHQETQYF. CDR3 DNA: TGTGCCAGCAGTTTAGCCCGGGACCCACGACACCAAGAGACCCAGTACTTC. The whole variable domain, remainder taken from reference TRBV7-4 and TRBJ2-5, is GAGVSQSPRYKVAKRGRDVALRCDSISGHVTLYWYRQTLGQGSEVLTYSQSDAQRDKSGRPSGRFSAERPERSVSTLKIQRTEQGDSAVYLCASSLARDPRHQETQYFGPGTRLLVL.

The J gene is TRBJ1-1, the V gene TRBV7-3; TRBD1 is a possible D gene (5 bases). The CDR3 loop spans 15 amino acids. Trimming took 5 bases from V and 4 from J, leaving 17 bases between them. In germline, CDR1 is SGHTA, CDR2 FQGTGA. CDR3 DNA sequence: TGTGCCAGCAGCCCTGGGACGGGGGGATTCACTGAAGCTTTCTTT. Residues: CASSPGTGGFTEAFF.

The chain employs TRBV5-6 and TRBJ2-1; 11 bases are shared with TRBD2. This CDR3 region has 17 residues. Germline V gene data show CDR1 as SGHDT and CDR2 as YYEEEE. V was pared by 4 bases and J by 4 bases, with 10 bases of the junction left unmatched. The CDR3 here is CASSRGLTSGVYNEQFF. The CDR3 DNA reads as TGTGCCAGCAGCCGAGGACTGACTAGCGGGGTATACAATGAGCAGTTCTTC.

About this clonotype: A read error is possible here, since a much larger clone lies one base away. The chain joins TRBV27 to TRBJ1-1; D perhaps matches TRBD1 (6 bases). The CDR3 consists of 15 residues. V was clipped by 6 bases and J by 0 bases, with 14 bases between them. Germline V lookup: CDR1 MNHEY, CDR2 SMNVEV (reference sequence). The CDR3 spells CASRTQGSLNTEAFF. The CDR3, as DNA: TGTGCCAGCAGGACACAGGGAAGCTTGAACACTGAAGCTTTCTTT.

This chain links TRBV12-3 or TRBV12-4 with TRBJ2-5; 8 bases match TRBD1. V was clipped by 5 bases and J by 7 bases; unmatched bases: 9. The CDR3 is 14 residues long. CDR3 region: CASSPQDREGTQYF. CDR3 coding DNA: TGTGCCAGCAGTCCCCAGGACAGGGAAGGGACCCAGTACTTC.

This clonotype has a handful of counts. In DNA, the CDR3 is TGTGCCAGCAGTTACAGGAAAACCGGGACTAGCGGGTTCCAGTTCTTC. It yields the protein CASSYRKTGTSGFQFF. The gene calls are TRBV6-2 or TRBV6-3 and TRBJ2-1, with TRBD2 identical over 12 bases. This CDR3 region has 16 residues. Trimming removed 2 bases from V and 13 bases from J; junction bases left unmatched: 12. Looked up from germline, CDR1 is MNHEY and CDR2 is SVGEGT.

This clonotype was recorded a few times. V and J are TRBV4-2 and TRBJ1-1; D is perhaps TRBD1 (6 bases). The CDR3 extends over 15 amino acids. V lost 0 bases, J lost 5 bases, and 13 bases lay in between. Germline V gene sequence: CDR1 LGHNA, CDR2 YNFKEQ. CDR3 DNA: TGTGCCAGCAGCCAAGATTGGGGGCCTTTGACTGAAGCTTTCTTT. Residues: CASSQDWGPLTEAFF.

The rearrangement joins TRBV7-2 to TRBJ2-1, with TRBD2 matching 9 bases. V was pared by 1 base and J by 7 bases, with 8 bases of the junction left unmatched. Germline V gives CDR1 SGHTA, CDR2 FQGNSA. This CDR3 spans 16 amino acids. CDR3 region: CASSLVSGGRGNEQFF. In nucleotides, the CDR3 is TGTGCCAGCAGCTTAGTCAGTGGCGGGAGGGGGAATGAGCAGTTCTTC.